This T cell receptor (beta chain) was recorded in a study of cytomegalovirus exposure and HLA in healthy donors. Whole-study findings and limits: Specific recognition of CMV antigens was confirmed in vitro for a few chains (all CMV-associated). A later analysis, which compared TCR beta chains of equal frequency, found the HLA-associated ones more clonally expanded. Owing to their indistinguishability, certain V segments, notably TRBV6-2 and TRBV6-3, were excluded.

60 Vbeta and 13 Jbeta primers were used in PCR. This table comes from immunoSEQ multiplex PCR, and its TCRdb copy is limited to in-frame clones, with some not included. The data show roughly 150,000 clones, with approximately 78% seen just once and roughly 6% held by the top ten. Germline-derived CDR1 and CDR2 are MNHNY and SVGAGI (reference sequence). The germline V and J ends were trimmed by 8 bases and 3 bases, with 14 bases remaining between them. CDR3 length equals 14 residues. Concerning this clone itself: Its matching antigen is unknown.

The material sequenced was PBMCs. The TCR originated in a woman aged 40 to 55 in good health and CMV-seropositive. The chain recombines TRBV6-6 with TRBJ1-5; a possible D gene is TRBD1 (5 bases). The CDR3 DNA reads TGTGCCAGCCGTAAGGCAGGGTTCAATCAGCCCCAGCATTTT. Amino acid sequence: CASRKAGFNQPQHF.